The clone carrying this T cell receptor (beta chain) has at least ten counts. This sample is part of a study of blood T cell repertoires in COVID-19. The CDR3 sequence is 13 residues long. V was pared by 7 bases and J by 3 bases, with 15 bases between. The V gene's germline CDR1 is SQVTM and CDR2 ANQGSEA. This table comes from immunoSEQ multiplex PCR, and its TCRdb copy is limited to in-frame clones, with some not included. Among 150,000 or so clones listed, roughly four fifths were seen once. Material: peripheral blood. The V call is TRBV29-1, the J call TRBJ1-1, with D maybe TRBD1 (5 bases). The TCR comes from a man at least 80 years old with acute or convalescent COVID-19. The CDR3 DNA reads TGCAGCGCTCGGGACTTAAAAGACACTGAAGCTTTCTTT. Translated: CSARDLKDTEAFF. Full variable domain (missing parts from reference TRBV29-1 and TRBJ1-1): SAVISQKPSRDICQRGTSLTIQCQVDSQVTMMFWYRQQPGQSLTLIATANQGSEATYESGFVIDKFPISRPNLTFSTLTVSNMSPEDSSIYLCSARDLKDTEAFFGQGTRLTVV.